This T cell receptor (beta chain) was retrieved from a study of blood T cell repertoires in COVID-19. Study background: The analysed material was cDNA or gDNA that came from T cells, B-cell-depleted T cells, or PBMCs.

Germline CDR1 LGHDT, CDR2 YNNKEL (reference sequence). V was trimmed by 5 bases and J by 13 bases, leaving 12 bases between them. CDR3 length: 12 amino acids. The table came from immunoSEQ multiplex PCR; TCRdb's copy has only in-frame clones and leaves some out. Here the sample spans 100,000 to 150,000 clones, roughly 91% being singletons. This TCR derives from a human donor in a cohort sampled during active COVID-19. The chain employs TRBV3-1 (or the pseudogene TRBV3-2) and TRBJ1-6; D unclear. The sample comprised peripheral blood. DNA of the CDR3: TGTGCCAGCAGCGGCTTAACCCTCCCCCTCCACTTT. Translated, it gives CASSGLTLPLHF.